This T cell receptor beta chain comes out of a study of beta chain features in type 1 diabetes. CDR3 size: 12 residues. The V gene's germline CDR1 is SGHRS and CDR2 YFSETQ. Trimming left V 4 bases short and J 6 bases short, with 10 bases between. The investigators reverse transcribed all of the isolated RNA, so they sequenced expressed TCRB transcripts. The table came from immunoSEQ multiplex PCR; TCRdb's copy has only in-frame clones and leaves some out. In the table there are around 600,000 clones, around 12% of which are singletons. With regard to this clone: Its specificity is not known.

The study's findings and limits: Moderately but significantly shorter TCRB CDR3s were found in Type 1 diabetes patients in all four CD4+ subsets. Shorter templates may be favored by PCR, equally so in patients and controls. It was among patients, rather than healthy donors, that naive, central memory and Treg TCRB repertoires appeared more similar.

This clonotype was sampled from a man aged 25 to 45 with type 1 diabetes. Sequenced material: naive CD4+ T cells from blood. V usage is TRBV5-1 and J usage is TRBJ1-1, with D possibly being TRBD1 (5 bases). The CDR3 protein is CASSAQGPEAFF. CDR3 DNA sequence: TGCGCCAGCAGCGCGCAGGGCCCTGAAGCTTTCTTT.